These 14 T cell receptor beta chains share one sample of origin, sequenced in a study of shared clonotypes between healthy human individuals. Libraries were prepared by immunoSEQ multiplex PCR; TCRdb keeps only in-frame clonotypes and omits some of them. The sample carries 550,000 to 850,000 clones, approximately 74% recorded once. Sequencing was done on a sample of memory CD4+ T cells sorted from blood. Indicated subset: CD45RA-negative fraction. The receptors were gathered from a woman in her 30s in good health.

CDR3 nucleotides: TGTGCCAGCAGTCCACGGACAGGGCTTCCTTTCTTT. Amino acids: CASSPRTGLPFF. This chain connects TRBV27 to TRBJ1-1; 8 nucleotides line up with TRBD1. V shed 5 bases, J shed 12 bases, and the junction held 8 bases outside the gene matches. Per the germline V gene, CDR1 is MNHEY and CDR2 is SMNVEV (reference sequence). CDR3 length equals 12 residues.

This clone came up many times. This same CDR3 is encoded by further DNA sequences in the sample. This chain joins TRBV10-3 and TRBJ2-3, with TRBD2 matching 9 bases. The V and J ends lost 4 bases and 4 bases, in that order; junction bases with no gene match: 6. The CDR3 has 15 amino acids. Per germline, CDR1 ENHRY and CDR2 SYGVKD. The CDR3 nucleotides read TGTGCCATCAGTGGTAGCGGGAGTGAAGCAGATACGCAGTATTTT. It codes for CAISGSGSEADTQYF.

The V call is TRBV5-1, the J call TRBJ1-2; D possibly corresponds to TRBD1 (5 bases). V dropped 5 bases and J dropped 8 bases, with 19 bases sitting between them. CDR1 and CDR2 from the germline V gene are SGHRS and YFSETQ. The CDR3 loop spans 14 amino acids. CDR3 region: CASSSGSGPGGYTF. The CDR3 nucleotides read TGCGCCAGCAGTTCCGGGTCAGGGCCGGGGGGCTACACCTTC.

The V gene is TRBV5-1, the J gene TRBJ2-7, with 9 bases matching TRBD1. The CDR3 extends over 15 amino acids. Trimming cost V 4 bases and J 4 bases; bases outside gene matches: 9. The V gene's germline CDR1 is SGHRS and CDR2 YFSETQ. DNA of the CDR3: TGCGCCAGCAGCCCGGGGGTGGACAGGGGTTACGAGCAGTACTTC. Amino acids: CASSPGVDRGYEQYF. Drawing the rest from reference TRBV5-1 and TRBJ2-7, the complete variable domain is KAGVTQTPRYLIKTRGQQVTLSCSPISGHRSVSWYQQTPGQGLQFLFEYFSETQRNKGNFPGRFSGRQFSNSRSEMNVSTLELGDSALYLCASSPGVDRGYEQYFGPGTRLTVT.

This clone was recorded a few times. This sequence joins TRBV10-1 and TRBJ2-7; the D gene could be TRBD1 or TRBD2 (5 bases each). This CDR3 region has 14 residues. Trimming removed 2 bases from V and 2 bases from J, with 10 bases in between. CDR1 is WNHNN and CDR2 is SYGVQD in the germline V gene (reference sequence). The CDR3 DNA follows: TGCGCCAGCAGTGAGAGCGGACAACCCTACGAGCAGTACTTC. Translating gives CASSESGQPYEQYF.

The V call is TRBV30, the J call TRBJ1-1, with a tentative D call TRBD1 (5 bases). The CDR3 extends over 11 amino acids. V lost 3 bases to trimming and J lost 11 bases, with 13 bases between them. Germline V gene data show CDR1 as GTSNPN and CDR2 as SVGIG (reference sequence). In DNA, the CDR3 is TGTGCCTGGAGCCAGGAGGGGCCCGCTTTCTTT. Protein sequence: CAWSQEGPAFF.

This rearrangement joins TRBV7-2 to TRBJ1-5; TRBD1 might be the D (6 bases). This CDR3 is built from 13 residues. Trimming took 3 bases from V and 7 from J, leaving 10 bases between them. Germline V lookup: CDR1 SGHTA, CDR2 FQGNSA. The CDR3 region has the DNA TGTGCCAGCAGCTTGACAGGTCAGCAGCCCCAGCATTTT. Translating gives CASSLTGQQPQHF. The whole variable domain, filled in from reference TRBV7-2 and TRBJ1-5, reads GAGVSQSPSNKVTEKGKDVELRCDPISGHTALYWYRQSLGQGLEFLIYFQGNSAPDKSGLPSDRFSAERTGGSVSTLTIQRTQQEDSAVYLCASSLTGQQPQHFGDGTRLSIL.

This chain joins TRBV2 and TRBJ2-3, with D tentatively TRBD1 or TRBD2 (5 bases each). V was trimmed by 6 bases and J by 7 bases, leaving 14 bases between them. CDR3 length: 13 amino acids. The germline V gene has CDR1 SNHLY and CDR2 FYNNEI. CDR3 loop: CASRRGSFNTQYF. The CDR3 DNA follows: TGTGCCAGCAGACGGGGCAGCTTCAATACGCAGTATTTT.

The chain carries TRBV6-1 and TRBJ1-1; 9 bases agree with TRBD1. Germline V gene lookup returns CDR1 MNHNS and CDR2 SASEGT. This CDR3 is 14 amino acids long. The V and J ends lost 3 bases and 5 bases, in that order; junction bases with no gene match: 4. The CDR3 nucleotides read TGTGCCAGCAGTGAGATGACAGGGGGGACTGAAGCTTTCTTT. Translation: CASSEMTGGTEAFF.

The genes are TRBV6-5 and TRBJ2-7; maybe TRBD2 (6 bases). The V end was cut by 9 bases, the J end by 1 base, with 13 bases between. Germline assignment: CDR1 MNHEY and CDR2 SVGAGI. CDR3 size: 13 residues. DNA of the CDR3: TGTGCCAGTCGGGCGGGGTCATCCTACGAGCAGTACTTC. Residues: CASRAGSSYEQYF.

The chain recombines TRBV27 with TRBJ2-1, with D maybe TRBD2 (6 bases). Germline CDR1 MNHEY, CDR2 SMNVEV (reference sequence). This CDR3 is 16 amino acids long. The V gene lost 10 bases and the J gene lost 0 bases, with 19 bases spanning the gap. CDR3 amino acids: CATRRGGSSSYNEQFF. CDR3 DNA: TGTGCCACAAGGCGGGGCGGCTCCAGCTCCTACAATGAGCAGTTCTTC.

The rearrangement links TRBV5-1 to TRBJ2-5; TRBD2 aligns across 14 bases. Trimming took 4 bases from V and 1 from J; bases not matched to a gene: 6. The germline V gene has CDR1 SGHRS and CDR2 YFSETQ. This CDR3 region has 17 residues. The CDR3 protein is CASSLGTSGSSQETQYF. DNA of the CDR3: TGCGCCAGCAGCCTAGGGACTAGCGGGAGTTCCCAAGAGACCCAGTACTTC.

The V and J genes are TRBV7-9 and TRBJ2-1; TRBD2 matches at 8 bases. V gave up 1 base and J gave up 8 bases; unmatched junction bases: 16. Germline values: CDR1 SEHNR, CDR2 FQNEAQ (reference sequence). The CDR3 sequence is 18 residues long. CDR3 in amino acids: CASSLVHGSQGLGDEQFF. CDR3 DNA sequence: TGTGCCAGCAGCTTAGTGCACGGCTCCCAGGGACTAGGAGATGAGCAGTTCTTC.

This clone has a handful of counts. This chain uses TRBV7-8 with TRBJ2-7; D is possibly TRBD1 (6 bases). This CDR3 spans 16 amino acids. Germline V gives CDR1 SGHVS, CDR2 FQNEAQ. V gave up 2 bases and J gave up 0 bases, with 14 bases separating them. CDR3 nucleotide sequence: TGTGCCAGCAGCTTACGCCTCCAGGGGAGCTCCTACGAGCAGTACTTC. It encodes CASSLRLQGSSYEQYF.